The rows below give T cell receptor beta chains drawn from one sample of a study of blood T cell repertoires in COVID-19. Produced via immunoSEQ multiplex PCR; TCRdb's table is partial and in-frame only. This repertoire shows over 100,000 clones, roughly three quarters found once; its top ten account for about 1.9%. The specimen was peripheral blood. These receptors all come from a woman aged 70-85 years with acute or convalescent COVID-19. Both conserved end residues are part of each CDR3. The order of the fields is V gene, D gene, clone size, J gene, CDR3 DNA, CDR3 protein. A D gene is named only where the DNA matches it firmly. Expanded clones are given a class, and other clones once, few, many or no size at all.

TRBV5-1	TRBD2	NA	TRBJ2-1	TGCGCCAGCAGTCGAGGCAAAACTAGCGGTAGGAATGAGCAGTTCTTC	CASSRGKTSGRNEQFF
TRBV5-1	NA	NA	TRBJ2-7	TGCGCCAGCAGCTTGGAAGGTCTCCCTAGCACCGAGCAGTACTTC	CASSLEGLPSTEQYF
TRBV4-3	NA	NA	TRBJ1-2	TGCGCCAGCAGCCAAGAGGGGGCTGGTGGCTACACCTTC	CASSQEGAGGYTF
TRBV3-1/TRBV3-2	TRBD1	NA	TRBJ2-7	TGTGCCAGCAGCCCGACCTACAGGGGGAACTCCTACGAGCAGTACTTC	CASSPTYRGNSYEQYF
TRBV6-5	TRBD2	NA	TRBJ2-3	TGTGCCAGCAGTTCGGGGGGGTCTTACACAGATACGCAGTATTTT	CASSSGGSYTDTQYF
TRBV5-5	TRBD2	NA	TRBJ2-1	TGTGCCAGCAGCTTATCTGCGGGAGGCTCCTACAATGAGCAGTTCTTC	CASSLSAGGSYNEQFF
TRBV9	NA	NA	TRBJ1-1	TGTGCCAGCAGCGCAAACCTTGGACAGAACACTGAAGCTTTCTTT	CASSANLGQNTEAFF
TRBV4-3	TRBD1	few	TRBJ1-6	TGCGCCAGCAGCCCGGGACAGTTTAATTCACCCCTCCACTTT	CASSPGQFNSPLHF
TRBV7-9	NA	NA	TRBJ2-3	TGTGCCAGCAGCTTTATCCCTAACACAGATACGCAGTATTTT	CASSFIPNTDTQYF
TRBV9	NA	NA	TRBJ1-2	TGTGCCAGCAGCGTAGGCCCGGATGGCTACACCTTC	CASSVGPDGYTF
TRBV5-1	NA	NA	TRBJ2-7	TGCGCCAGCAGCTATCAGGGAAAGCAGTACTTC	CASSYQGKQYF
TRBV7-2	TRBD2	few	TRBJ2-5	TGTGCCAGCAGCCCGACTAGCGGGAGATGGGAGACCCAGTACTTC	CASSPTSGRWETQYF
TRBV5-1	TRBD2	few	TRBJ2-5	TGCGCCAGCAGCTTGCGAGAACTGAGCACAGCGGGAGGGCCCGAAGAGACCCAGTACTTC	CASSLRELSTAGGPEETQYF
TRBV20-1	NA	NA	TRBJ2-7	TGCAGTGCTAGTCGGGGTCCGAGCTCCTACGAGCAGTACTTC	CSASRGPSSYEQYF
TRBV6-2/TRBV6-3	TRBD1	NA	TRBJ1-1	TGTGCCAGCAGTTACCGGGACAGGGTGAACACTGAAGCTTTCTTT	CASSYRDRVNTEAFF
TRBV9	TRBD1	NA	TRBJ1-1	TGTGCCAGCAGCGTAGCTATCCGGGACAGGCGTAACACTGAAGCTTTCTTT	CASSVAIRDRRNTEAFF
TRBV30	NA	NA	TRBJ2-2	TGTGCCTGGAACCCCCTGGGCAAAAACACCGGGGAGCTGTTTTTT	CAWNPLGKNTGELFF
TRBV7-8	NA	NA	TRBJ1-3	TGTGCCAGCAGCTCCCTGGCCGGGGGAAACACCATATATTTT	CASSSLAGGNTIYF
TRBV3-1/TRBV3-2	NA	NA	TRBJ2-1	TGTGCCAGCAGCCAGCGACAAGTCGATGAGCAGTTCTTC	CASSQRQVDEQFF
TRBV2	NA	NA	TRBJ1-3	TGTGCCAGCACCCCGGGACACTTCTCTGGAAACACCATATATTTT	CASTPGHFSGNTIYF
TRBV3-1/TRBV3-2	NA	NA	TRBJ1-2	TGTGCCAGCAGCCAAGGAGCAGGGGCTTCCTATGGCTACACCTTC	CASSQGAGASYGYTF
TRBV10-3	TRBD1	many	TRBJ2-7	TGTGCCATCAGTGAGTCGACCGGACAGGGGGCGAAGCAGTACTTC	CAISESTGQGAKQYF
TRBV6-5	NA	NA	TRBJ2-7	TGTGCCAGCAGTTACTCGATCGTCGGTTCATACGAGCAGTACTTC	CASSYSIVGSYEQYF
TRBV2	NA	NA	TRBJ1-2	TGTGCCAGCAGTGAAGGATCCCGAGGATTTGGGTATGGCTACACCTTC	CASSEGSRGFGYGYTF
TRBV7-2	TRBD1	NA	TRBJ1-1	TGTGCCAGCAGCTCCGGGACAGGGATTACTGAAGCTTTCTTT	CASSSGTGITEAFF
TRBV2	NA	NA	TRBJ2-7	TGTGCCAGCAGCGCGAACTCCTACGAGCAGTACTTC	CASSANSYEQYF